These T cell receptor beta chains were read from a single sample in a study of blood T cell repertoires in COVID-19. Using immunoSEQ multiplex PCR, the repertoire was profiled, and TCRdb retains in-frame clones only, with some absent. Among approximately 100,000 clones listed, roughly 91% were seen once. Material: peripheral blood. The receptors originated from a human donor in a cohort sampled during active COVID-19. Both conserved end residues are part of each CDR3. D genes are given only for firm matches. Where a row states a size, it is once, few, many or the class of an expanded clone; other rows omit it.

>TRBJ2-7|.|TRBV27|TRBD1
CASSYAGGYEQYF
TGTGCCAGCAGTTACGCAGGGGGCTACGAGCAGTACTTC
>TRBJ1-2|.|TRBV19|TRBD1
CASTTGQGNYGYTF
TGTGCCAGTACCACGGGACAGGGCAACTATGGCTACACCTTC
>TRBJ2-5|.|TRBV6-5|.
CASSYTGGETQYF
TGTGCCAGCAGTTACACCGGAGGGGAGACCCAGTACTTC
>TRBJ2-7|.|TRBV28|TRBD2
CASSFSSGYEQYF
TGTGCCAGCAGTTTTTCTAGCGGCTACGAGCAGTACTTC
>TRBJ2-1|.|TRBV27|.
CATGRQEFYNEQFF
TGTGCCACCGGCCGGCAGGAATTTTACAATGAGCAGTTCTTC
>TRBJ1-1|.|TRBV5-6|.
CASSIGRRGGAFF
TGTGCCAGCAGTATTGGACGTCGCGGGGGAGCTTTCTTT
>TRBJ1-1|.|TRBV4-2|.
CASSQGSGSNTEAFF
TGTGCCAGCAGCCAAGGGTCAGGTTCTAACACTGAAGCTTTCTTT
>TRBJ2-1|.|TRBV11-2|.
CASSLRQNSYNEQFF
TGTGCCAGCAGCTTAAGACAGAACTCCTACAATGAGCAGTTCTTC
>TRBJ1-2|.|TRBV27|.
CASSLSQGSYGYTF
TGTGCCAGCAGTTTATCGCAGGGCTCATATGGCTACACCTTC
>TRBJ1-3|.|TRBV11-2|TRBD1
CASSLPRQGRAGNTIYF
TGTGCCAGCAGCTTACCAAGACAGGGAAGGGCTGGAAACACCATATATTTT
>TRBJ2-5|once|TRBV29-1|.
CSAGGETQYF
TGCAGCGCTGGGGGGGAGACCCAGTACTTC
>TRBJ1-1|.|TRBV4-3|TRBD1
CASSQDRRDREGTEAFF
TGCGCCAGCAGCCAAGATCGGAGGGACAGGGAAGGGACTGAAGCTTTCTTT
>TRBJ1-1|.|TRBV6-5|.
CASSSVPSNTEAFF
TGTGCCAGCAGTTCAGTCCCATCGAACACTGAAGCTTTCTTT
>TRBJ2-3|.|TRBV18|.
CASSPTTTGGRFTDTQYF
TGTGCCAGCTCACCGACCACGACGGGGGGCCGATTCACAGATACGCAGTATTTT
>TRBJ1-2|.|TRBV6-5|.
CASGAGQSGYTF
TGTGCCAGCGGGGCCGGACAGAGTGGCTACACCTTC
>TRBJ2-6|.|TRBV9|TRBD1
CASSGSRDRLLSGANVLTF
TGTGCCAGCAGCGGCTCACGGGACAGACTACTCTCTGGGGCCAACGTCCTGACTTTC
>TRBJ2-7|once|TRBV11-2|TRBD1
CASSAGTGYEQYF
TGTGCCAGCAGCGCTGGGACAGGCTACGAGCAGTACTTC
>TRBJ1-4|.|TRBV11-2|.
CASSLDERKLFF
TGTGCCAGCAGCTTAGATGAGAGAAAACTGTTTTTT
>TRBJ2-1|.|TRBV7-6|TRBD1
CASSLQGTGPIEQFF
TGTGCCAGCAGCTTGCAGGGGACAGGGCCAATTGAGCAGTTCTTC
>TRBJ2-2|many|TRBV6-5|TRBD2
CASSSGLAETGELFF
TGTGCCAGCAGTTCGGGACTAGCGGAAACCGGGGAGCTGTTTTTT
>TRBJ2-1|.|TRBV3-1/TRBV3-2|TRBD1
CASSQSGQGTYEQFF
TGTGCCAGCAGCCAATCGGGACAGGGCACGTATGAGCAGTTCTTC
>TRBJ1-2|.|TRBV19|.
CASSIWATGSSGYTF
TGTGCCAGTAGTATATGGGCAACAGGGTCGTCTGGCTACACCTTC
>TRBJ2-7|few|TRBV28|TRBD1
CASSLYLIGGTGADEQYF
TGTGCCAGCAGTTTATATTTGATCGGTGGGACAGGGGCGGATGAGCAGTACTTC
>TRBJ2-1|.|TRBV19|TRBD2
CASSIGGRALYNEQFF
TGTGCCAGTAGTATCGGTGGGAGGGCCCTCTACAATGAGCAGTTCTTC
>TRBJ2-2|.|TRBV6-6|TRBD2
CASSPSALAGGQTGELFF
TGTGCCAGCAGTCCCAGCGCTCTAGCGGGGGGGCAGACCGGGGAGCTGTTTTTT
>TRBJ2-2|.|TRBV18|TRBD2
CASSPRLARNTGELFF
TGTGCCAGCTCACCTAGACTAGCGCGGAACACCGGGGAGCTGTTTTTT
>TRBJ2-7|once|TRBV6-5|TRBD1
CASSYFTGAYYEQYF
TGTGCCAGCAGTTACTTTACAGGGGCTTACTACGAGCAGTACTTC
>TRBJ1-1|.|TRBV28|.
CATGGTEAFF
TGTGCCACCGGGGGGACTGAAGCTTTCTTT
>TRBJ2-1|.|TRBV24-1|.
CATSAHSGAGINRDNEQFF
TGTGCCACCAGTGCCCATAGTGGAGCGGGTATTAATAGGGACAATGAGCAGTTCTTC
>TRBJ2-5|.|TRBV19|.
CASSGRRGETQYF
TGTGCCAGTAGTGGTAGAAGGGGGGAGACCCAGTACTTC
>TRBJ2-7|.|TRBV28|.
CASLGRFYEQYF
TGTGCCAGCCTTGGGCGATTTTACGAGCAGTACTTC
>TRBJ1-5|.|TRBV6-5|.
CAIQRTPNQPQHF
TGTGCCATCCAGAGGACTCCTAATCAGCCCCAGCATTTT
>TRBJ2-5|.|TRBV30|.
CAWSVHPRETQYF
TGTGCCTGGAGTGTACACCCCAGGGAGACCCAGTACTTC
>TRBJ1-4|.|TRBV30|.
CAGGGNYFTGEKLFF
TGTGCCGGGGGAGGAAACTACTTTACGGGTGAAAAACTGTTTTTT
>TRBJ2-2|.|TRBV5-6|.
CASSLPIIGELFF
TGTGCCAGCAGCCTCCCTATTATCGGGGAGCTGTTTTTT
>TRBJ2-7|.|TRBV11-3|TRBD2
CASSLTSGGYEQYF
TGTGCCAGCAGCTTAACTAGCGGAGGTTACGAGCAGTACTTC
>TRBJ2-3|.|TRBV13|.
CASSFPGTETDTQYF
TGTGCCAGCAGCTTCCCCGGGACTGAGACAGATACGCAGTATTTT
>TRBJ2-4|.|TRBV29-1|.
CSVGSGDIQYF
TGCAGCGTTGGATCCGGGGACATTCAGTACTTC
>TRBJ2-7|.|TRBV7-9|TRBD1
CASSTSGQGARSYEQYF
TGTGCCAGCAGCACCTCTGGACAGGGGGCGCGATCCTACGAGCAGTACTTC
>TRBJ2-1|.|TRBV3-1/TRBV3-2|.
CASSQPTTLSYNEQFF
TGTGCCAGCAGCCAACCGACAACTCTCTCCTACAATGAGCAGTTCTTC
>TRBJ2-1|.|TRBV9|TRBD1
CASSPGTGGNEQFF
TGTGCCAGCAGCCCCGGGACAGGGGGCAATGAGCAGTTCTTC
>TRBJ2-7|.|TRBV3-1/TRBV3-2|.
CASSPSGSWGQYF
TGTGCCAGCAGCCCAAGTGGGAGTTGGGGGCAGTACTTC
>TRBJ2-2|.|TRBV19|.
CASSGLPGELFF
TGTGCCAGTTCAGGGTTGCCCGGGGAGCTGTTTTTT
>TRBJ1-2|.|TRBV7-2|TRBD1
CASSLSGGYGYTF
TGTGCCAGCAGCTTATCAGGGGGCTATGGCTACACCTTC
>TRBJ2-6|.|TRBV5-6|.
CASSSFMSGANVLTF
TGTGCCAGCAGCTCCTTTATGTCTGGGGCCAACGTCCTGACTTTC
>TRBJ1-5|once|TRBV24-1|.
CATSDSRDSNQPQHF
TGTGCCACCAGTGATTCCAGGGATAGCAATCAGCCCCAGCATTTT
>TRBJ2-1|.|TRBV5-1|.
CASSPEAVSYNEQFF
TGCGCCAGCAGCCCGGAGGCAGTTTCCTACAATGAGCAGTTCTTC
>TRBJ2-3|.|TRBV5-4|.
CASSRLATDTQYF
TGTGCCAGCAGCCGTTTGGCCACAGATACGCAGTATTTT